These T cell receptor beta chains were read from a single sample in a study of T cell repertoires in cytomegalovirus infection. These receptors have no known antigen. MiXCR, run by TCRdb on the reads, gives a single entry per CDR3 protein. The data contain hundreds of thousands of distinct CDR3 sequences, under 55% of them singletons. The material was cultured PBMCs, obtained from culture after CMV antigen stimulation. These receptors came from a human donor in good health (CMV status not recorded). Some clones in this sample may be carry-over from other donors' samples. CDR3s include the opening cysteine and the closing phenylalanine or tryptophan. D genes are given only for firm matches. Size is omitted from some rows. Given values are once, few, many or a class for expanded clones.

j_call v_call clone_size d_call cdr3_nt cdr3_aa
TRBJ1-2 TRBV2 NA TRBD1 TGTGCCAGCAGTGAAGCGTTTGCAGGGGGCAGTGGCTACACCTTC CASSEAFAGGSGYTF
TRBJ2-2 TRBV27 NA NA TGTGCCAGCAGTTTAAGTCACGGGGAGCTGTTTTTT CASSLSHGELFF
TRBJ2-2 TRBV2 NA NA TGTGCCAGCCAACGCCATGCCGGGGAGCTGTTTTTT CASQRHAGELFF
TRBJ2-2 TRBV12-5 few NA TGTGCTAGTGGTAGTGAAACGGGGTCCTGGTCCGGGGAGCTGTTTTTT CASGSETGSWSGELFF
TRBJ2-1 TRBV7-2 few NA TGTGCCAGCAGCTTAGTCACCACTGCCTACAATGAGCAGTTCTTC CASSLVTTAYNEQFF
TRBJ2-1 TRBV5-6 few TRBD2 TGTGCCAGCAGCTCCCCGGGGGGGGGAGATGAGCAGTTCTTC CASSSPGGGDEQFF
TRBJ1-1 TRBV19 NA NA TGTGCCAGTAGCACAGGGCTAGGCACTGAAGCTTTCTTT CASSTGLGTEAFF
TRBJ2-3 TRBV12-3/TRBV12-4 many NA TGTGCCAGCAGCTTCTTGGGCACAGATACGCAGTATTTT CASSFLGTDTQYF
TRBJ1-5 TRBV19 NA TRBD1 TGTGCCGCGGGAAAGACAGGGGTCGCCAATCAGCCCCAGCATTTT CAAGKTGVANQPQHF
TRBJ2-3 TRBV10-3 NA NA TGTGCCATCAGCCGACAGGACAGCTTCACAGATACGCAGTATTTT CAISRQDSFTDTQYF
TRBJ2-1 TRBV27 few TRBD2 TGTGCCAGCAGTACCGGGACTAGCGGGTACAATGAGCAGTTCTTC CASSTGTSGYNEQFF
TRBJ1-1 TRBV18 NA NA TGTGCCACCTCCAGGCAGAAGAACACTGAAGCTTTCTTT CATSRQKNTEAFF
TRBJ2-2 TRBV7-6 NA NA TGTGCCAGCAGCCGACAGACACTATCGAACACCGGGGAGCTGTTTTTT CASSRQTLSNTGELFF
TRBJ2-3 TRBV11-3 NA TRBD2 TGTGCCAGCAGCTTAGGGCTACTAGCGGGGGACACAGATACGCAGTATTTT CASSLGLLAGDTDTQYF
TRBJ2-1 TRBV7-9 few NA TGTGCCAGCAGCGAACGGGGGGCCCGGGAGCAGTTCTTC CASSERGAREQFF
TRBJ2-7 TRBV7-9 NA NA TGTGCCAGCAGATCTCGGGACGGATCCTACGAGCAGTACTTC CASRSRDGSYEQYF
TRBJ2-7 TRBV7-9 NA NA TGTGCCAGCAGCAGGGCGTCGGGGGACTCCTACGAGCAGTACTTC CASSRASGDSYEQYF
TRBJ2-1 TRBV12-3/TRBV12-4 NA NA TGTGCCAGCAGTCGTAAGGCGAGAACTTACAATGAGCAGTTCTTC CASSRKARTYNEQFF
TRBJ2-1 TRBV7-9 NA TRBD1 TGTGCCAGCAGCTTCAACACAGGGGTCTACAATGAGCAGTTCTTC CASSFNTGVYNEQFF
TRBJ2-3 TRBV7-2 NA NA TGTGCCAGCAGCTTTGGCGACACAGATACGCAGTATTTT CASSFGDTDTQYF
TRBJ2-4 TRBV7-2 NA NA TGTGCCAGCAGCTTAGGTTTTAACATTCAGTACTTC CASSLGFNIQYF
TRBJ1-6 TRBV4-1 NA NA TGCGCCAGCAGCCAAGATCTCCAGGTCCGGTATAATTCACCCCTCCACTTT CASSQDLQVRYNSPLHF
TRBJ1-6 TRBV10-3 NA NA TGTGCCATCAGTGAGGCCCCGACAGGTCGTGGCTCACCCCTCCACTTT CAISEAPTGRGSPLHF
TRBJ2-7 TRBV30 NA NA TGTGCCTGGAGACGTTTCGGGAGTACCCCCGACGAGCAGTACTTC CAWRRFGSTPDEQYF
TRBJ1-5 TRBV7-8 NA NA TGTGCCAGCAGCCCTGGCAGGGACAGCAATCAGCCCCAGCATTTT CASSPGRDSNQPQHF
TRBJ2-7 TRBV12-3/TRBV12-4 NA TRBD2 TGTGCCAGCAGTGGGACTAGCTGGAGCGAGCAGTACTTC CASSGTSWSEQYF
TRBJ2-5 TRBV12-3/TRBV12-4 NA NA TGTGCCAGCAGTAACAGGGTTAGGGAGACCCAGTACTTC CASSNRVRETQYF
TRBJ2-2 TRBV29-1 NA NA TGCAGCGTTCGGACGGACCTAACCGGGGAGCTGTTTTTT CSVRTDLTGELFF
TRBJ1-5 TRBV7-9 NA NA TGTGCCAGCAGCTTAGAGGCATTTCAGCCCCAGCATTTT CASSLEAFQPQHF
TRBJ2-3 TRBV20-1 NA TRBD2 TGCAGTGCTAGAGTGGGACTAGCGGGGGGGACTTTAGATACGCAGTATTTT CSARVGLAGGTLDTQYF
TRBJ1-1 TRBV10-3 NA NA TGTGCCATCAGTGACGGGGCGGGCATGAACACTGAAGCTTTCTTT CAISDGAGMNTEAFF
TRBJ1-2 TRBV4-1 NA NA TGCGCCAGCAGCCAAGCAAGCCCGGGATCCCCTGGCGACACCTTC CASSQASPGSPGDTF
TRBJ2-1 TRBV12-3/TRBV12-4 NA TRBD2 TGTGCCAGCAGCGCCGGGACTAGCGGAGCCAATGAGCAGTTCTTC CASSAGTSGANEQFF
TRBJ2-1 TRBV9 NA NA TGTGCCAGCAGCCCCAGGGCACCACACAATGAGCAGTTCTTC CASSPRAPHNEQFF
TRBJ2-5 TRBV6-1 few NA TGTGCCAGCAGTTTCGATTCCGGGGCCTACTTC CASSFDSGAYF
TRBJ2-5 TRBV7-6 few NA TGTGCCAGCAGCCCCCTGTTGGAGAGTCCGGAGACCCAGTACTTC CASSPLLESPETQYF
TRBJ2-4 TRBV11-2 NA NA TGTGCCAGCAGCTTAGAAGGCCACAAAAACATTCAGTACTTC CASSLEGHKNIQYF
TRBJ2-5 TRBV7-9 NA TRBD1 TGTGCCAGCAGCTTACTAGGACAGGCGCAAGAGACCCAGTACTTC CASSLLGQAQETQYF
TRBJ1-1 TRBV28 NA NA TGTGCCAGCAGTCCTCCTTCCGATACCTTGAGGGCTTTCTTT CASSPPSDTLRAFF
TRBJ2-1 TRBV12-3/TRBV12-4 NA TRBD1 TGTGCCAGCAGTTTATCAACCGGGACAGGGATCGTCTACAATGAGCAGTTCTTC CASSLSTGTGIVYNEQFF
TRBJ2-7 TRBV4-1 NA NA TGCGCCAGCAGCCAATCCTCAGGACAGTTTGGGTACGAGCAGTACTTC CASSQSSGQFGYEQYF
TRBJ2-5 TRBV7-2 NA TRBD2 TGTGCCAGCAGCTTAGCTGGACTAGCGGTACAAGAGACCCAGTACTTC CASSLAGLAVQETQYF
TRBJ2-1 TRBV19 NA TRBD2 TGTGCCAGCTCAAGCGGGAGTCCCTACAATGAGCAGTTCTTC CASSSGSPYNEQFF
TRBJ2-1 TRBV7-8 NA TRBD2 TGTGCCAGCAGCTTAGGTGGCGGGGGGTCAACGACGAAAGGCTCCTACAATGAGCAGTTCTTC CASSLGGGGSTTKGSYNEQFF
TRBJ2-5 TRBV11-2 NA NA TGTGCCAGCAGCTTGGGGTTAACCCAGTACTTC CASSLGLTQYF
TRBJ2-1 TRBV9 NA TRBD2 TGTGCCAGCAGCGTAGAGTGGGAGGGCCGGGATGAGCAGTTCTTC CASSVEWEGRDEQFF
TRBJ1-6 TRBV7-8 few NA TGTGCCAGCAGCTTAGCCCAACCCGGAGCACCCCTCCACTTT CASSLAQPGAPLHF
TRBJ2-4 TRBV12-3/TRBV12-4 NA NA TGTGCCAGCAGTCCCACTGGCGGTAGAAACATTCAGTACTTC CASSPTGGRNIQYF
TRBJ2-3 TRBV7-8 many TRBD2 TGTGCCAGCAGCTCAGGACTAGCGGGGGGCAGCACAGATACGCAGTATTTT CASSSGLAGGSTDTQYF
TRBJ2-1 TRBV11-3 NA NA TGTGCCAGCAGCTTAGATGTGGGAGACGAGCAGTTCTTC CASSLDVGDEQFF
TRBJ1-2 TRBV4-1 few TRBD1 TGCGCCAGCAGCCAAACGACAGGGGACTATGGCTACACCTTC CASSQTTGDYGYTF
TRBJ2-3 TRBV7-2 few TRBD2 TGTGCCAGCAGCGTGGGCGGGGGGGCAGATACGCAGTATTTT CASSVGGGADTQYF
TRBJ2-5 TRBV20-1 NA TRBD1 TGCAGTGCTCCCACCGCCAGGGGGCTAAAGACCCAGTACTTC CSAPTARGLKTQYF